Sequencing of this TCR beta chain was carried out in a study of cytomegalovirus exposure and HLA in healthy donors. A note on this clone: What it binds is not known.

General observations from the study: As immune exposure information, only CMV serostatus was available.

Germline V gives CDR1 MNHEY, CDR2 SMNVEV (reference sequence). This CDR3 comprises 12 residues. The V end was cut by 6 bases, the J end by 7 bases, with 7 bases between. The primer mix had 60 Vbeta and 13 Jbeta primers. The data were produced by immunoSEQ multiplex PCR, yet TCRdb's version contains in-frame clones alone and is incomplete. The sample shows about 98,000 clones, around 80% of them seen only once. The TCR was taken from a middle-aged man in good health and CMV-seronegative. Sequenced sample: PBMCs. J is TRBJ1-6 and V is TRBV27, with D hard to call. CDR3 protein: CASSRRNSPLHF. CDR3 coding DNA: TGTGCCAGCAGCCGCCGGAATTCACCCCTCCACTTT.